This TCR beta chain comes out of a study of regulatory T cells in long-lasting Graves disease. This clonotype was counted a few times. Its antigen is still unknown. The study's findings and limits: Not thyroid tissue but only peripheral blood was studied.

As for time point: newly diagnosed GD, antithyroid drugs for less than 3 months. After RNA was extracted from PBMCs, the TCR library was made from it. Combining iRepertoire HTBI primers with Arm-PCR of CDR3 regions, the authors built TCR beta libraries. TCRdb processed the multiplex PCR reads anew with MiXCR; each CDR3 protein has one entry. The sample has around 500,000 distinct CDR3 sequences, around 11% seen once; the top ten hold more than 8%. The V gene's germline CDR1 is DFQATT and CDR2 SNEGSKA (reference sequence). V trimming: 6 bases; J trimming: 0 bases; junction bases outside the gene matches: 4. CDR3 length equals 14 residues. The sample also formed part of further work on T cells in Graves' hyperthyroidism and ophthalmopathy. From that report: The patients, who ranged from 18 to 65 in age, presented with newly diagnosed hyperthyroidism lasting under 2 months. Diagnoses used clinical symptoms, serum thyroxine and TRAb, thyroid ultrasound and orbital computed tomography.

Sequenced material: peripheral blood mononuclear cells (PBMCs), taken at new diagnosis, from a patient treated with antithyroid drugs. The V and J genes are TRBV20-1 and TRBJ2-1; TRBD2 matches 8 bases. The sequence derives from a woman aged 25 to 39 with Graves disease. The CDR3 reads CSAQSGSSYNEQFF. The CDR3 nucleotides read TGCAGTGCGCAGAGCGGGAGCTCCTACAATGAGCAGTTCTTC.